Sequencing of this TCR beta chain was carried out in a study of blood T cell repertoires in COVID-19. For the study at large: Acute-phase and convalescent COVID-19 samples originated in the United States, Italy and Spain. Nucleic acid was either cDNA or gDNA, and it came from T cells, B-cell-depleted T cells, or PBMCs.

In the original analysis: Estimation of nucleated cell counts was performed using reference gene primer amplification. Only in-frame clones appear in the TCRdb table, and some are missing; sequencing was by immunoSEQ multiplex PCR. Clone size and V and J calls were adopted from that table, with D and trimming inferred from the DNA. This sample has about 300,000 clones, with about 87% found just once. The CDR3 covers 12 residues. CDR1 LNHDA and CDR2 SQIVND come from the germline V gene (reference sequence). J was trimmed by 17 bases and V by 5 bases; bases with no gene match: 9. The V call is TRBV19, the J call TRBJ1-6; TRBD1 matches at 7 bases. This TCR was sampled from a man between 65 and 80 years old with acute or convalescent COVID-19. Sample: peripheral blood. CDR3 protein: CASSHPGTAVHF. The CDR3, as DNA: TGTGCCAGTAGTCACCCAGGGACAGCGGTCCACTTT.